This T cell receptor (beta chain) was identified in a study of blood T cell repertoires in COVID-19. V was pared by 5 bases and J by 3 bases, with 10 bases between. Per the germline V gene, CDR1 is SGHVS and CDR2 is FQNEAQ. The CDR3 is made up of 13 amino acids. Sequencing was performed with immunoSEQ multiplex PCR; in TCRdb, only in-frame clones are kept and a portion is missing. The repertoire includes about 200,000 clones, 88% of them detected once, and about 1.6% sits in the top ten. The sequence came from a man aged 18 to 30 with active or convalescent COVID-19. The chain joins TRBV7-8 to TRBJ1-1, with no clear D. Sample: peripheral blood. Written as DNA, the CDR3 is TGTGCCAGCAGCCGCACGAGGGACACTGAAGCTTTCTTT. It encodes CASSRTRDTEAFF.